The 8 T cell receptor beta chains below come from one sample, sequenced in a study of T-cell memory formation after mild COVID-19. TCRdb reanalysed the 5' RACE reads using MiXCR and keeps one entry per CDR3 protein. The repertoire consists of 250,000 to 350,000 distinct CDR3 sequences, with 15% to 20% occurring once and the leading ten covering under 25%. Material: PBMCs or a T cell subset sorted from them (not recorded which). The receptors here all came from a man aged 18 to 29 who had mild COVID-19 (a few samples of this study predate the infection). Cell type and time point are not known.

This clonotype was observed many times. The V and J genes are TRBV7-9 and TRBJ1-4; TRBD1 agrees at 9 bases. J gave up 9 bases and V 3 bases, and 5 bases lay outside the gene matches. The germline V gene encodes CDR1 SEHNR and CDR2 FQNEAQ (reference sequence). The CDR3 has 14 amino acids. The CDR3 DNA is TGTGCCAGCAGCTTTTCGGACAGGGGCAAAAAACTGTTTTTT. As protein: CASSFSDRGKKLFF.

This clonotype was seen a handful of times. The V call is TRBV6-2 or TRBV6-3, the J call TRBJ1-1, with 12 bases identical to TRBD1. Germline CDR1 is MNHEY and CDR2 is SVGEGT. This CDR3 is built from 18 residues. V was pared by 0 bases and J by 3 bases, with 8 bases of the junction left unmatched. In DNA, the CDR3 is TGTGCCAGCAGTTACTCGGGGGACAGGGGGCATGAGGACACTGAAGCTTTCTTT. Translating it yields CASSYSGDRGHEDTEAFF.

The chain employs TRBV6-5 and TRBJ2-3; 14 nucleotides agree with TRBD2. Germline CDR1 MNHEY, CDR2 SVGAGI. The CDR3 consists of 18 residues. The junction had 10 bases not matched to a gene; V was cut back by 2 bases and J by 6 bases. The CDR3 region has the DNA TGTGCCAGCAGTTACAACACTCCGGGACTAGCGGGGGCCGATACGCAGTATTTT. Its translation: CASSYNTPGLAGADTQYF.

There are a few counts of this clonotype. The genes are TRBV6-1 and TRBJ1-5; 10 positions match TRBD1. With 7 bases clipped from V and 6 bases from J, the junction kept 6 bases outside the gene matches. The CDR3 contains 14 residues. CDR1 is MNHNS, CDR2 SASEGT, per germline. The chain's CDR3 is CASNPGQGSQPQHF. The CDR3 DNA reads as TGTGCCAGCAATCCGGGACAGGGGAGTCAGCCCCAGCATTTT.

The rearrangement joins TRBV28 to TRBJ2-3; D not certain. The CDR3 runs to 14 residues. CDR1 is MDHEN, CDR2 SYDVKM, per germline. V was trimmed by 5 bases and J by 2 bases, leaving 11 bases between them. The CDR3 protein is CASSPQGPTDTQYF. The DNA of the CDR3 is TGTGCCAGCAGTCCCCAAGGGCCCACAGATACGCAGTATTTT.

Ten or more counts support this clonotype. The V call is TRBV12-3 or TRBV12-4, the J call TRBJ2-5; D unresolved. The V gene lost 6 bases and the J gene lost 4 bases, with 15 bases spanning the gap. The CDR3 is made up of 14 amino acids. The CDR3 coding sequence is TGTGCCAGCAGCCCGAGTAGGGCATCAGAGACCCAGTACTTC. As protein: CASSPSRASETQYF.

This clonotype was detected a few times. The chain recombines TRBV19 with TRBJ1-5; D perhaps matches TRBD1 (6 bases). Per germline, CDR1 LNHDA and CDR2 SQIVND (reference sequence). Deletions cut 4 bases from V and 4 bases from J, with 8 bases between. The CDR3 has 13 amino acids. The CDR3 coding sequence is TGTGCCAGTAGTAAAGACAGGAATCAGCCCCAGCATTTT. Amino acid sequence: CASSKDRNQPQHF. The variable domain in full, completed from reference TRBV19 and TRBJ1-5, reads DGGITQSPKYLFRKEGQNVTLSCEQNLNHDAMYWYRQDPGQGLRLIYYSQIVNDFQKGDIAEGYSVSREKKESFPLTVTSAQKNPTAFYLCASSKDRNQPQHFGDGTRLSIL.

This clonotype was seen only a few times. The genes are TRBV12-3 or TRBV12-4 and TRBJ2-3; TRBD1 agrees at 10 bases. CDR3 length equals 16 residues. V shed 6 bases and J 2 bases; nucleotides not matched to a gene: 8. The CDR3 loop reads CASRVGTGDPTDTQYF. The DNA of the CDR3 is TGTGCCAGCAGGGTGGGGACAGGGGATCCCACAGATACGCAGTATTTT.